One T cell receptor beta chain is described in this entry. Its specific antigen is unknown. The sample holds no much larger clone one base away, and base qualities are not on file. This entry is derived from a study of tumor-infiltrating T cells and Merkel cell polyomavirus (dated by TCRdb to 2015 to 2018). With regard to the full study: CD8+ T cells specific for the Merkel cell polyomavirus KLL epitope were examined in Merkel cell carcinoma patients. Patients received varied, non-standardized therapies including chemotherapy, radiation and immunotherapies. Patients presented at varying disease stages and were followed for a median of about three years, with a range of 1. Most whole-tumor samples were approximately 24-micron curls cut from formalin-fixed, paraffin-embedded tissue blocks. In the whole study, one tumor sample was a frozen nodal tumor digest, and another tumor sample was a flash-frozen core biopsy of a metastasis. TRB sequencing was performed on KLL-tetramer-sorted cells from blood or tumor-infiltrating lymphocytes in 14 samples, as well as on some twelve matched whole-tumor samples. Beyond this particular receptor, the publication reports: KLL-specific TRB repertoires were diverse and largely private, with only one public clonotype among a few hundred unique sequences, shared by two patients. Significantly improved MCC-specific survival was associated with a higher intratumoral fraction of KLL-specific T cells (roughly 1.9-20% versus about 0-0.15%). The study examined just one viral epitope, so T cells targeting other Merkel cell polyomavirus epitopes were not captured. The small sample size of the study (n of about 13 patients) is recognized as a limitation. A significant MCC-specific survival advantage (P = 0.0051) was associated with tumors having more unique KLL-specific clonotypes (roughly 5-108 vs 0-3).

The protocol used for the library was the immunoSEQ multiplex PCR assay. Genomic DNA extraction, TRB sequencing and normalization were performed by Adaptive Biotechnologies (Seattle, WA). As for the original processing: Clonality was computed as one minus Shannon entropy of productive TRB sequences normalized by log2 of unique productive sequences. KLL-specific clonotypes in tumors were identified by matching TCRbeta CDR3 amino acid sequences to those from the tetramer-sorted sample of each patient. TCRdb took this table from immuneACCESS and kept in-frame rearrangements with V and J called. Such tables lack part of the clones; where checked against another copy, unresolved V genes explain under half of the gap, and the rest is unexplained. That table gives V, J and clone size, and the DNA gave D and trimming. The sample table holds about 25,000 clones, of which approximately 90% were seen once. The ten biggest clones cover roughly 2.7% of the sample.

Including the terminal cysteine and phenylalanine, the CDR3 comprises 13 residues. The DNA shown is the 39-base CDR3, in frame from base 1. V lost 3 bases and J lost 2 bases; the stretch between them is 7 bases long. CDR1 and CDR2 are read off the germline V gene (reference sequence) as SEHNR and FQNEAQ. Robust positive staining for Merkel cell polyomavirus Large T antigen was observed by immunohistochemistry in the tumors of all patients. About twelve Merkel cell carcinoma patients were included, each with robust KLL-tetramer+ populations (above 0.04% of CD8+ T cells) in blood and/or cultured TIL. All patients were Caucasian, with a median age of approximately 69 years and a range of about 50 to 85 years. Lymph node tumors were analyzed for patients with unknown primaries who presented with nodal disease, or when insufficient primary tissue was available.

The source of this sequence is a man in his fifties or sixties with Merkel cell carcinoma. Rearrangement joined TRBV7-9 to TRBJ1-2; a weak D assignment points to TRBD1 (6 bases agree). Sequenced input: lymph node tissue. Here the CDR3 is given as CASSLDSNYGYTF. Read as DNA, the sequence is TGTGCCAGCAGCTTGGACAGCAACTATGGCTACACCTTC.